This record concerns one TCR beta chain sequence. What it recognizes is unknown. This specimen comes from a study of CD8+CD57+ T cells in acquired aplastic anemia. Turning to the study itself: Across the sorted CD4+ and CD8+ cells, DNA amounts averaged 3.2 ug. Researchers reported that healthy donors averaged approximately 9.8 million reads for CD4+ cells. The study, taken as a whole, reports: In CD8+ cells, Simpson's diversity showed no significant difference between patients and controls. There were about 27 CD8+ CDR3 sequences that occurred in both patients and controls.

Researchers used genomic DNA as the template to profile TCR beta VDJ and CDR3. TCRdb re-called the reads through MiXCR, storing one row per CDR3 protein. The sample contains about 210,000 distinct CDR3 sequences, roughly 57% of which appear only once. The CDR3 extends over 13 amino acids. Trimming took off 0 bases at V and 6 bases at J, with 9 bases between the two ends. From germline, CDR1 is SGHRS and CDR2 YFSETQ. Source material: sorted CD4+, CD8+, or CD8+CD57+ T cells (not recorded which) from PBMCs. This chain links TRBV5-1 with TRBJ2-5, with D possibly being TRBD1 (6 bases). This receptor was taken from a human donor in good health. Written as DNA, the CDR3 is TGCGCCAGCAGCTTGGGGGGGCCGCAGACCCAGTACTTC. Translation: CASSLGGPQTQYF.